In its sample, the clone carrying this T cell receptor (beta chain) was seen a few times. This record comes from a study of blood T cell repertoires in COVID-19. Participant reports of clinical history set cohort assignment. Source study methods: Nucleated cell number was recorded as an estimate derived from reference gene primer amplification. Method: immunoSEQ multiplex PCR; TCRdb's copy keeps in-frame clones and lacks some. Clonal size and the V and J genes are those of that table, whereas D and trimming came from the DNA. The sample holds a few hundred thousand clones, around 85% seen once. V lost 4 bases to trimming and J lost 2 bases; unmatched junction nucleotides: 2. Germline values: CDR1 MNHEY, CDR2 SVGEGT. This CDR3 is 14 amino acids long.

Sequenced: PBMCs or T cells enriched from blood (not recorded which). The chain couples TRBV6-2 or TRBV6-3 to TRBJ1-2, with 9 bases that match TRBD1. The sequence derives from a woman aged 45 to 65 in a cohort exposed to, infected with or recovered from COVID-19 (not recorded which). CDR3 amino acids: CASSWTGANYGYTF. CDR3 bases: TGTGCCAGCAGTTGGACAGGGGCGAACTATGGCTACACCTTC.